These 10 T cell receptor beta chains came from one sample sequenced in a study of shared clonotypes between healthy human individuals. Clones were sequenced by immunoSEQ multiplex PCR, and TCRdb holds only the in-frame ones, with some missing. The table includes about 600,000 clones, around 78% detected once. The sample taken for sequencing was PBMCs. The receptors were sampled from a middle-aged woman in good health. Some clones in this sample may be carry-over from other donors' samples.

J is TRBJ2-2 and V is TRBV7-6, with 7 bases identical to TRBD2. CDR1 is SGHVS, CDR2 FNYEAQ, per germline. V gave up 2 bases and J gave up 4 bases; unmatched junction bases: 10. This CDR3 region has 17 residues. The CDR3 region is CASSLQRAGEGTGELFF. CDR3 bases: TGTGCCAGCAGCTTACAGAGGGCGGGAGAAGGCACCGGGGAGCTGTTTTTT. Full variable domain (missing parts from reference TRBV7-6 and TRBJ2-2): GAGVSQSPRYKVTKRGQDVALRCDPISGHVSLYWYRQALGQGPEFLTYFNYEAQQDKSGLPNDRFSAERPEGSISTLTIQRTEQRDSAMYRCASSLQRAGEGTGELFFGEGSRLTVL.

The chain couples TRBV23-1 to TRBJ2-7; D is undetermined. TRBV23-1 is recorded as an ORF, its role being uncertain. Deletions cut 3 bases from V and 2 bases from J, with 17 bases between. This CDR3 contains 16 residues. CDR3 in DNA: TGCGCCAGCAGTCACCGACGGGCGGAGATAGCCTACGAGCAGTACTTC. Encoded protein: CASSHRRAEIAYEQYF.

The chain joins TRBV4-3 to TRBJ2-3; 10 bases are a match to TRBD2. CDR3 length: 18 residues. Per the germline V gene, CDR1 is LGHNA and CDR2 is YSLEER. The V segment lost 0 bases and the J segment 5 bases; nucleotides outside the gene matches: 11. CDR3 sequence reads: CASSQDETLAGAGDTQYF. The CDR3 nucleotides are TGCGCCAGCAGCCAAGACGAGACCCTAGCGGGAGCGGGAGATACGCAGTATTTT.

This chain uses TRBV9 with TRBJ2-3; no firm D call. The V gene's germline CDR1 is SGDLS and CDR2 YYNGEE. V was trimmed by 4 bases and J by 0 bases, leaving 9 bases between them. The CDR3 contains 14 residues. In DNA form, the CDR3 reads TGTGCCAGCAGCTCGGTTAGGAGCACAGATACGCAGTATTTT. Translated: CASSSVRSTDTQYF. Variable domain in full (rest from reference TRBV9 and TRBJ2-3): DSGVTQTPKHLITATGQRVTLRCSPRSGDLSVYWYQQSLDQGLQFLIQYYNGEERAKGNILERFSAQQFPDLHSELNLSSLELGDSALYFCASSSVRSTDTQYFGPGTRLTVL.

Comment on this clone: The junction departs from germline at one end; a sequencing error may be responsible. The gene calls are TRBV7-7 and TRBJ2-1; 11 nucleotides match TRBD2. Germline values: CDR1 SSHAT, CDR2 FNYEAQ (reference sequence). This CDR3 is 15 amino acids long. This CDR3 reads CASSSGLAAYNEQFF. CDR3 coding DNA: TGTGCTAGCAGCTCGGGACTAGCGGCCTACAATGAGCAGTTCTTC. Looking up the rest from reference TRBV7-7 and TRBJ2-1 gives the full variable domain: GAGVSQSPRYKVTKRGQDVTLRCDPISSHATLYWYQQALGQGPEFLTYFNYEAQPDKSGLPSDRFSAERPEGSISTLTIQRTEQRDSAMYRCASSSGLAAYNEQFFGPGTRLTVL.

The genes are TRBV5-1 and TRBJ2-3; TRBD2 matches at 11 bases. CDR1 is SGHRS, CDR2 YFSETQ, per germline. With 4 bases clipped from V and 5 bases from J, the junction kept 12 bases outside the gene matches. This CDR3 spans 17 amino acids. The CDR3: CASSRIYSGRAGDTQYF. The CDR3 nucleotides read TGCGCCAGCAGCCGGATTTATAGCGGGAGGGCGGGAGATACGCAGTATTTT.

About this clone itself: Possible read error: a much larger clone is one base away. The chain couples TRBV7-6 to TRBJ1-5; D possibly corresponds to TRBD1 (6 bases). CDR3 length: 14 amino acids. Per germline, CDR1 SGHVS and CDR2 FNYEAQ. CDR3 sequence reads: CASGLGGSNQPQHF. The CDR3 DNA reads TGTGCCAGCGGCTTAGGGGGTAGCAATCAGCCCCAGCATTTT.

This clone has more than one count but fewer than ten. The identical CDR3 is also encoded by other nucleotide sequences in the sample. The rearrangement links TRBV19 to TRBJ1-5; D is undetermined. The CDR3 sequence is 13 residues long. V was pared by 1 base and J by 6 bases, with 7 bases between. Germline loops: CDR1 LNHDA, CDR2 SQIVND (reference sequence). CDR3 region: CASSIGVGQPQHF. Here the CDR3 DNA reads TGTGCCAGTAGTATAGGGGTAGGTCAGCCCCAGCATTTT.

This sequence joins TRBV11-2 and TRBJ2-5; a possible D gene is TRBD2 (7 bases). The V end was cut by 3 bases, the J end by 5 bases, with 16 bases between. This CDR3 is built from 15 residues. The germline V gene encodes CDR1 SGHAT and CDR2 FQNNGV. The CDR3 DNA follows: TGTGCCAGCAGCTTGTCCTACAGGGAGGGGGAGACCCAGTACTTC. It translates to CASSLSYREGETQYF.

The V call is TRBV7-8, the J call TRBJ2-1; unclear D gene. Trimming pared 1 base from V and 0 bases from J, leaving 10 bases between. The CDR3 has 16 residues. Germline V CDR1 and CDR2: SGHVS, FQNEAQ. The CDR3 DNA follows: TGTGCCAGCAGCTTAGGGTCGGTTAGCTCCTACAATGAGCAGTTCTTC. Translating it yields CASSLGSVSSYNEQFF.